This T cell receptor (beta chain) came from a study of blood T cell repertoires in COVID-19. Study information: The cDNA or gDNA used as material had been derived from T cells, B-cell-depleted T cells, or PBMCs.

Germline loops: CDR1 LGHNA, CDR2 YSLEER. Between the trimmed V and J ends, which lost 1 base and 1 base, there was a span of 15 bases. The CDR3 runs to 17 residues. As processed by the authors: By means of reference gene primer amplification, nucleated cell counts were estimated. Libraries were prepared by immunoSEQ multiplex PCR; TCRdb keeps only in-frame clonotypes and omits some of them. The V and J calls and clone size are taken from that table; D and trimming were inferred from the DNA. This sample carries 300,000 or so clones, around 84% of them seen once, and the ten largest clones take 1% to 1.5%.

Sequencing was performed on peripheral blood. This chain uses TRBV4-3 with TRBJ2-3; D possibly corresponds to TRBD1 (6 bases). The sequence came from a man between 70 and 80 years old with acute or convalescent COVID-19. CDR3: CASSQAPQTGGTDTQYF. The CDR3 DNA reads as TGCGCCAGCAGCCAAGCTCCCCAGACAGGAGGCACAGATACGCAGTATTTT.